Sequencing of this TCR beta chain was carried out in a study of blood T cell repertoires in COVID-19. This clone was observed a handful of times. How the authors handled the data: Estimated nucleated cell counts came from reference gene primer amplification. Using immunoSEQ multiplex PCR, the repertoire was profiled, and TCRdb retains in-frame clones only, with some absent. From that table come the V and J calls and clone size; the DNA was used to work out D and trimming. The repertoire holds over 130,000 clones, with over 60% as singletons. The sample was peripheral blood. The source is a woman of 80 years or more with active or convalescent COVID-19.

This CDR3 is CASSGGLGTDYGYTF. CDR3 coding DNA: TGTGCCAGCAGCGGGGGCCTCGGGACGGACTATGGCTACACCTTC. The J gene is TRBJ1-2, the V gene TRBV5-4; TRBD1 might be the D (6 bases). The V and J ends lost 4 bases and 3 bases respectively, with 16 bases between them. Germline loops: CDR1 SGHNT, CDR2 YYREEE (reference sequence). CDR3 size: 15 residues.